This is a list of T cell receptor beta chains from one sample in a study of cytomegalovirus exposure and HLA in healthy donors. Produced via immunoSEQ multiplex PCR; TCRdb's table is partial and in-frame only. Among about 130,000 clones, approximately 79% were seen once, and the ten largest hold 3% to 4%. Source material: PBMCs. Receptor source: a man aged 25 to 40 in good health and CMV-seronegative. The CDR3 runs from the conserved cysteine through the conserved F or W. A D gene is named only where the DNA matches it firmly. Part of the rows lack a size; the others show once, few, many or a class for expanded clones.

abundance	len	d_gene	v_gene	j_gene	CDR3aa	CDR3nt
few	14	TRBD2	TRBV5-5	TRBJ2-3	CASSGRGATDTQYF	TGTGCCAGCAGCGGGCGGGGGGCGACAGATACGCAGTATTTT
-	18	TRBD2	TRBV7-9	TRBJ2-7	CASSPGTSGGSNADEQYF	TGTGCCAGCAGCCCCGGGACTAGCGGGGGGTCAAACGCCGACGAGCAGTACTTC
-	15	TRBD1	TRBV28	TRBJ2-5	CASSVQGAGQETQYF	TGTGCCAGCAGTGTACAGGGGGCAGGCCAAGAGACCCAGTACTTC
few	14	-	TRBV5-6	TRBJ2-1	CASSLGLAYNEQFF	TGTGCCAGCAGCTTAGGACTCGCCTACAATGAGCAGTTCTTC
-	15	-	TRBV4-2	TRBJ1-4	CASSDRGGANEKLFF	TGTGCCAGCAGCGATCGAGGGGGTGCTAATGAAAAACTGTTTTTT
-	12	-	TRBV30	TRBJ1-2	CAWEHANYGYTF	TGTGCCTGGGAGCACGCTAACTATGGCTACACCTTC
once	14	TRBD1	TRBV5-1	TRBJ2-1	CASTPRGLHNEQFF	TGCGCCAGCACCCCGAGGGGGCTCCACAATGAGCAGTTCTTC
once	16	-	TRBV6-1	TRBJ2-6	CASSGSGVSGANVLTF	TGTGCCAGCAGTGGCTCGGGAGTCTCTGGGGCCAACGTCCTGACTTTC
-	15	-	TRBV4-1	TRBJ1-1	CASSPRQGTGTEAFF	TGCGCCAGCAGCCCCCGCCAGGGAACGGGCACTGAAGCTTTCTTT
-	14	-	TRBV4-3	TRBJ2-2	CASSQDAVSGELFF	TGCGCCAGCAGCCAAGACGCGGTGTCCGGGGAGCTGTTTTTT
-	14	-	TRBV18	TRBJ2-5	CASSQRQPPETQYF	TGTGCCAGCTCACAGCGGCAACCGCCAGAGACCCAGTACTTC
-	19	TRBD2	TRBV28	TRBJ2-3	CASSLSRLAGGLGTDTQYF	TGTGCCAGCAGTTTATCCAGACTAGCGGGGGGGCTTGGCACAGATACGCAGTATTTT
-	14	TRBD2	TRBV7-6	TRBJ2-3	CASSTAGSTDTQYF	TGTGCCAGCAGCACAGCGGGGAGCACAGATACGCAGTATTTT
-	18	-	TRBV18	TRBJ1-1	CASSPEPPGGGRRGEAFF	TGTGCCAGCTCACCAGAGCCTCCTGGTGGGGGGAGAAGAGGTGAAGCTTTCTTT
-	13	-	TRBV10-2	TRBJ1-6	CASSPMSDSPLHF	TGCGCCAGCAGCCCGATGAGTGATTCACCCCTCCACTTT
-	15	-	TRBV7-3	TRBJ2-3	CASSLTGGVADTQYF	TGTGCCAGCAGCTTAACGGGGGGTGTCGCAGATACGCAGTATTTT
few	15	-	TRBV18	TRBJ2-2	CASSPPRDNTGELFF	TGTGCCAGCTCACCACCCAGGGATAACACCGGGGAGCTGTTTTTT
-	18	TRBD1	TRBV5-4	TRBJ2-2	CASSSRRTGGGGTGELFF	TGTGCCAGCAGCTCCCGCAGGACAGGGGGCGGAGGCACCGGGGAGCTGTTTTTT
-	12	-	TRBV11-2	TRBJ1-5	CASSTTGQPQHF	TGTGCCAGCAGCACTACAGGGCAGCCCCAGCATTTT
few	13	-	TRBV10-2	TRBJ2-3	CASSVAVTDTQYF	TGCGCCAGCAGTGTGGCAGTCACAGATACGCAGTATTTT
-	15	-	TRBV27	TRBJ2-2	CASSFRRGDTGELFF	TGTGCCAGCAGTTTTCGAAGGGGCGACACCGGGGAGCTGTTTTTT
-	12	-	TRBV7-9	TRBJ1-1	CSSSSLGGVAFF	TGTTCCAGCAGCTCCTTGGGGGGGGTAGCTTTCTTT
few	13	-	TRBV5-1	TRBJ1-2	CASSLIGAAGYSF	TGCGCCAGCAGCTTGATAGGCGCGGCGGGTTATAGCTTC
-	15	TRBD1	TRBV28	TRBJ2-7	CASSKPRTGSLGQYF	TGTGCCAGCAGTAAACCCAGGACAGGTTCCTTGGGGCAGTACTTC
-	15	TRBD2	TRBV6-1	TRBJ2-3	CASTVLAGGSDTQYF	TGTGCCAGCACCGTTTTAGCGGGGGGGTCAGATACGCAGTATTTT
few	13	-	TRBV15	TRBJ2-5	CATSRGAQETQYF	TGTGCCACCAGCAGGGGGGCCCAAGAGACCCAGTACTTC
-	16	TRBD1	TRBV28	TRBJ2-7	CASSASGQGSSYEQYF	TGTGCCAGCAGTGCTTCGGGACAGGGGAGCTCCTACGAGCAGTACTTC
-	14	TRBD1	TRBV6-5	TRBJ1-2	CASSFRGRNYGYTF	TGTGCCAGCAGTTTCAGGGGGCGTAACTATGGCTACACCTTC
-	16	-	TRBV7-9	TRBJ1-2	CASSFRVFQGYYGYTF	TGTGCCAGCAGCTTTCGTGTTTTTCAGGGATACTATGGCTACACCTTC
-	17	-	TRBV19	TRBJ1-2	CASSIGSLDRLFYGYTF	TGTGCCAGTAGTATAGGAAGTTTGGACAGACTCTTCTATGGCTACACCTTC
few	15	-	TRBV4-3	TRBJ1-1	CASSDNQVFNTEAFF	TGCGCCAGCAGCGATAACCAGGTTTTTAACACTGAAGCTTTCTTT
-	12	-	TRBV14	TRBJ2-1	CASSLRNNEQFF	TGTGCCAGCAGCCTCAGGAACAATGAGCAGTTCTTC
-	16	-	TRBV15	TRBJ1-5	CATSRDWRDSNQPQHF	TGTGCCACCAGCAGAGATTGGCGGGATAGCAATCAGCCCCAGCATTTT
-	12	-	TRBV5-6	TRBJ2-3	CASSSGWDTQYF	TGTGCCAGCAGCTCGGGGTGGGATACGCAGTATTTT
-	14	-	TRBV19	TRBJ2-2	CASRPPDSTGELFF	TGTGCCAGTAGGCCTCCCGACAGCACCGGGGAGCTGTTTTTT
few	15	-	TRBV6-1	TRBJ2-7	CASSGRGVGSHEQYF	TGTGCCAGCAGTGGGAGGGGCGTGGGGAGCCACGAGCAGTACTTC
-	13	-	TRBV28	TRBJ2-7	CASSLLGPYEQYF	TGTGCCAGCAGCCTATTGGGCCCGTACGAGCAGTACTTC
-	13	TRBD1	TRBV30	TRBJ2-7	CDRSGQGDSEQYF	TGCGACCGCTCGGGACAGGGGGATTCCGAGCAGTACTTC
few	16	-	TRBV6-4	TRBJ1-3	CASSDSGPRSGNTIYF	TGTGCCAGCAGTGACTCGGGGCCCCGCTCTGGAAACACCATATATTTT